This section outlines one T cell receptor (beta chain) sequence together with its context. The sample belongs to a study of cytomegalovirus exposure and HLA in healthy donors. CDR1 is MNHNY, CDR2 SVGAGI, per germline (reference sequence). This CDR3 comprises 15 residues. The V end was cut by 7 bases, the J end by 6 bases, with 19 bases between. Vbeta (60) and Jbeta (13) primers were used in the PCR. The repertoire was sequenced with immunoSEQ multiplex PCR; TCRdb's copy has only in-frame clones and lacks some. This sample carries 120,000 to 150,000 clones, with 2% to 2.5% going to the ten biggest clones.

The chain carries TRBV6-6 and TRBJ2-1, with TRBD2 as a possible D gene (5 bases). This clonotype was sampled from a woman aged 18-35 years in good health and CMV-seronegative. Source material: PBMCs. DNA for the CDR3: TGTGCCAGCAAAACCTCCGGGGTGGCAGGCAATGAGCAGTTCTTC. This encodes CASKTSGVAGNEQFF.